A selection of T cell receptor beta chains follows, all from one sample in a study of blood T cell repertoires in COVID-19. Repertoires were generated with immunoSEQ multiplex PCR, while TCRdb's copy carries only in-frame clones and drops some. Among about 240,000 clones listed, around 89% were seen once. The sequenced sample was PBMCs or T cells enriched from blood (not recorded which). Receptors were obtained from a young woman who had recovered from COVID-19. Each CDR3 is given with its conserved first and last residue. A D gene is named only where the DNA matches it firmly.

cdr3_aa cdr3_nt j_call v_call d_call
CASSLAGGLAGEETQYF TGTGCCAGCAGCTTAGCGGGGGGACTAGCGGGAGAAGAGACCCAGTACTTC TRBJ2-5 TRBV7-2 TRBD2
CASSPHDTEAFF TGTGCCAGCAGTCCCCATGACACTGAAGCTTTCTTT TRBJ1-1 TRBV28 .
CASSLHTGELFF TGTGCCAGCAGCCTCCACACCGGGGAGCTGTTTTTT TRBJ2-2 TRBV7-2 .
CASSVTGDLGYTF TGTGCCAGTAGTGTAACAGGGGACCTTGGCTACACCTTC TRBJ1-2 TRBV19 TRBD1
CASSTTTGNTEAFF TGTGCCAGCAGTACAACCACGGGGAACACTGAAGCTTTCTTT TRBJ1-1 TRBV2 .
CASSSPHYSGDRSYNEQFF TGTGCCAGCAGTTCCCCCCATTATAGCGGGGATCGCTCCTACAATGAGCAGTTCTTC TRBJ2-1 TRBV6-2/TRBV6-3 TRBD2
CASSSPTRTETPFGYTF TGTGCCAGCAGTTCCCCAACGAGAACAGAAACTCCGTTTGGCTACACCTTC TRBJ1-2 TRBV28 .
CASSQTGVGETQYF TGTGCCAGCAGTCAAACAGGGGTTGGAGAGACCCAGTACTTC TRBJ2-5 TRBV28 TRBD1
CAWSVGLEGDEQFF TGTGCCTGGAGTGTAGGTCTGGAGGGAGACGAGCAGTTCTTC TRBJ2-1 TRBV30 .
CASSYLGDRGSPLHF TGTGCCAGCAGTTACCTAGGAGATAGGGGATCACCCCTCCACTTT TRBJ1-6 TRBV27 .
CASSDSWTSVSYEQYF TGTGCCAGCAGTGACTCCTGGACTAGTGTCTCCTACGAGCAGTACTTC TRBJ2-7 TRBV25-1 TRBD2